This T cell receptor beta chain was identified during a study of T cell responses to AZD1222 COVID-19 vaccine. TCRdb's table, derived via immunoSEQ multiplex PCR, lists solely in-frame clones and lacks some. The table has over 140,000 clones, around nine tenths seen once; the top ten hold approximately 5.4%. V lost 5 bases and J lost 5, with 10 bases in between. Germline values: CDR1 MNHEY, CDR2 SVGAGI. The CDR3 has 14 residues. The chain has TRBV6-5 and TRBJ1-6, with a tentative D call TRBD1 (6 bases). The sequence was obtained from an adult in good health. The sample was peripheral blood, taken on day 0 of AZD1222 vaccination. This CDR3 is CASSQQGNNSPLHF. CDR3 coding DNA: TGTGCCAGCAGTCAACAGGGAAATAATTCACCCCTCCACTTT.